This is a list of T cell receptor beta chains from one sample in a study of control samples from healthy donors and cancer patients. The method was immunoSEQ multiplex PCR; TCRdb's version includes in-frame clones alone and lacks a portion of them. The sample includes under 200,000 clones, 94% of them seen just once. Source material: PBMCs. These receptors were taken from a man in his sixties with colorectal cancer. The CDR3 runs from the conserved cysteine through the conserved F or W.

len,j_gene,v_gene,CDR3aa
15,TRBJ2-1,TRBV3-1/TRBV3-2,CASSQAAPSYNEQFF
15,TRBJ2-3,TRBV10-2,CASSDGGGRTDTQYF
15,TRBJ2-7,TRBV13,CASSLRKSESYEQYF
15,TRBJ2-5,TRBV10-3,CAIRRTSGFQETQYF
13,TRBJ2-1,TRBV2,CASSMGVRNEQFF
14,TRBJ2-5,TRBV19,CASSILAGEETQYF
15,TRBJ1-3,TRBV19,CASSMSRGFGNTIYF
15,TRBJ2-1,TRBV5-5,CASSSRGDGGDEQFF
14,TRBJ1-1,TRBV4-3,CASSQEAVNTEAFF
17,TRBJ2-2,TRBV4-2,CASSQGGNRGNAGELFF
13,TRBJ1-3,TRBV9,CASSVTTGDTIYF
15,TRBJ1-3,TRBV7-9,CASSRDTDSGNTIYF
15,TRBJ2-3,TRBV18,CASSPRTGGADTQYF
13,TRBJ1-2,TRBV20-1,CSASDRGNYGYTF
13,TRBJ2-7,TRBV6-2/TRBV6-3,CASSYGRGHEQYF
14,TRBJ2-1,TRBV6-2/TRBV6-3,CASSYEGAAYEQFF
14,TRBJ1-1,TRBV12-2,CASRYRDGAAEAFF
12,TRBJ1-1,TRBV3-1/TRBV3-2,CASSQGWTEAFF
17,TRBJ1-3,TRBV15,CATSRDGGAGSGNTIYF
14,TRBJ2-3,TRBV5-3,CARRDGTGADTQYF
16,TRBJ2-7,TRBV7-8,CASSLRGATGEGEQYF
17,TRBJ1-6,TRBV6-1,CASSEGGFRRYNSPLHF
16,TRBJ2-1,TRBV21-1,CASSEQGEVSYNEQFF
17,TRBJ2-4,TRBV3-1/TRBV3-2,CASSQTGTGTGSNIQYF
15,TRBJ2-7,TRBV7-9,CASSQQPAGSYEQYF
12,TRBJ2-7,TRBV5-1,CASKDTTYEQYF
14,TRBJ2-7,TRBV9,CASSVGGNSYEQYF
13,TRBJ1-1,TRBV30,CAWAYRANTEAFF
14,TRBJ1-1,TRBV6-5,CASSPFQVNTEAFF
15,TRBJ2-5,TRBV4-3,CASSHYRGLQETQYF
15,TRBJ2-3,TRBV6-5,CASSLERGRTDTQYF
14,TRBJ1-2,TRBV6-5,CASHPGGRNYGYTF
18,TRBJ2-5,TRBV27,CASSPIPLVGGLSETQYF
12,TRBJ2-7,TRBV12-3/TRBV12-4,CASSLMLGEQYF
14,TRBJ2-7,TRBV19,CASTQTGGTYEQYF
13,TRBJ1-2,TRBV6-1,CASSEAGLIGYTF
19,TRBJ2-1,TRBV7-2,CASSRHPGLAGGRDNEQFF
16,TRBJ2-6,TRBV2,CASSGTASSGANVLTF
13,TRBJ1-6,TRBV5-6,CASSSPYSSPLHF
14,TRBJ1-5,TRBV28,CASSPQVWNQPQHF
15,TRBJ1-3,TRBV6-5,CASSLRGQGGNTIYF
16,TRBJ1-2,TRBV18,CASSPTTGVVNDGYTF
15,TRBJ2-3,TRBV6-1,CASSDRDRSLVTQYF
15,TRBJ2-5,TRBV11-3,CASSLGPGGWETQYF
12,TRBJ2-7,TRBV5-1,CASSIGTDEQYF